This TCR beta chain was recovered during a study of shared clonotypes between healthy human individuals. Germline V gene lookup returns CDR1 MNHEY and CDR2 SMNVEV (reference sequence). This CDR3 comprises 14 residues. Trimming took 7 bases from V and 2 from J; bases not matched to a gene: 3. The naive CD8 subset, CD45RO-negative cells positively selected for CCR7, excluded terminally differentiated effector memory CD45RA+ cells. Clones were sequenced by immunoSEQ multiplex PCR, and TCRdb holds only the in-frame ones, with some missing. The sample includes a few hundred thousand clones, roughly 95% seen only once; the top ten take less than 0.13%.

This TCR came from a woman younger than 45 in good health. Sequencing used naive CD8+ T cells sorted from blood. The chain couples TRBV27 to TRBJ2-7, with TRBD2 matching 12 bases. For the CDR3, the DNA is TGTGCCAGCAAATCTAGCGGGAGGGCCTACGAGCAGTACTTC. It codes for CASKSSGRAYEQYF.